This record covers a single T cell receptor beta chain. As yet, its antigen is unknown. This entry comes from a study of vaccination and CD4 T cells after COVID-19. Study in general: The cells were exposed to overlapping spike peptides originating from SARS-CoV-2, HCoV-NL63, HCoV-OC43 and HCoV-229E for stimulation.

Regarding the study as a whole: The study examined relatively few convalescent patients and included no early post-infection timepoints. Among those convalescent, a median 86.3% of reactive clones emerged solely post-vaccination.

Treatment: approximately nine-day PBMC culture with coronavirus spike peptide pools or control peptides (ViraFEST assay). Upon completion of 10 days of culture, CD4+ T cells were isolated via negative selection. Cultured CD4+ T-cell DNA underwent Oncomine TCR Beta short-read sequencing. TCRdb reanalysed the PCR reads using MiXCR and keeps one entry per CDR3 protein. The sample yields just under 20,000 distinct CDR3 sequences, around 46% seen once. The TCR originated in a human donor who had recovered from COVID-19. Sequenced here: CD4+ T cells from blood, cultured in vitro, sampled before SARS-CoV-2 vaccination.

The CDR3 DNA sequence: TGCAGCGTTGAAGTCGGGGCTGGGGCCACCGGGGAGCTGTTTTTT. Translated: CSVEVGAGATGELFF. This chain connects TRBV29-1 to TRBJ2-2; D is perhaps TRBD1 or TRBD2 (5 bases each). This CDR3 contains 15 residues. Looked up from germline, CDR1 is SQVTM and CDR2 is ANQGSEA. Trimming cost V 1 base and J 4 bases, with 13 bases left between them.